A single count supports the clone carrying this TCR beta chain. The germline V and J ends were trimmed by 1 base and 1 base, with 10 bases remaining between them. This CDR3 is 16 amino acids long. Germline assignment: CDR1 MDHEN and CDR2 SYDVKM. This entry is derived from a study of blood T cell repertoires in COVID-19. Only in-frame clones appear in the TCRdb table, and some are missing; sequencing was by immunoSEQ multiplex PCR. This table has roughly 230,000 clones, about 85% appearing once. The source of this sequence is a man in his forties with acute or convalescent COVID-19. The rearrangement links TRBV28 to TRBJ2-2; TRBD1 is a possible D gene (6 bases). The sample taken for sequencing was peripheral blood. The CDR3, as DNA: TGTGCCAGCAGTTTATTTGGACAGCAGAACACCGGGGAGCTGTTTTTT. Encoded protein: CASSLFGQQNTGELFF.